A single TCR beta chain is shown here with its context. This entry comes from a study of glioma-infiltrating T cells. Per the germline V gene, CDR1 is LNHDA and CDR2 is SQIVND (reference sequence). Trimming pared 5 bases from V and 5 bases from J, leaving 10 bases between. The CDR3 extends over 13 amino acids. TCR alpha and beta CDR3 regions were amplified from RNA using iRepertoire nested multiplex PCR. In TCRdb, the multiplex PCR reads were re-called with MiXCR into one record per CDR3 protein. The sample carries 300,000 to 400,000 distinct CDR3 sequences, about two fifths recorded once. The sequence was obtained from a human donor with low-grade glioma or glioblastoma, undergoing nonglioma brain surgery, or in good health (not recorded which). Material for sequencing was glioma tissue, nonneoplastic brain tissue, or PBMCs (not recorded which). The V call is TRBV19, the J call TRBJ1-5, with D unresolved. The CDR3: CASSEGIYQPQHF. CDR3 in DNA: TGTGCCAGTAGTGAGGGAATTTATCAGCCCCAGCATTTT.